This T cell receptor beta chain comes out of a study of vaccination and CD4 T cells after COVID-19. General study results and limits: Among those convalescent, a median approximately 83% of reactive clones emerged solely post-vaccination.

TCRdb reprocessed the PCR reads with MiXCR, giving one entry per CDR3 protein. The sample lists about 20,000 distinct CDR3 sequences; roughly 64% were seen once. This clonotype was picked up a small number of times. Its antigen remains unidentified. The source material was CD4+ T cells from blood, sampled before SARS-CoV-2 vaccination. The TCR was taken from a human donor who had recovered from COVID-19.

The CDR3 DNA sequence: TGTGCCAGCAGTTACTCGGCGGGGGCTGATCAGCCCCAGCATTTT. Encoded protein: CASSYSAGADQPQHF. The chain is built from TRBV6-5 and TRBJ1-5; a weak D match, TRBD1 (6 bases). This CDR3 is 15 amino acids long. Germline values: CDR1 MNHEY, CDR2 SVGAGI. Trimming took 0 bases from V and 5 from J, leaving 11 bases between them.